A selection of T cell receptor beta chains follows, all from one sample in a study of T cells in Graves' hyperthyroidism and ophthalmopathy. One entry per CDR3 protein results from TCRdb running MiXCR on the multiplex PCR reads. Of a few hundred thousand distinct CDR3 sequences listed, 13% are singletons. Sequencing used blood. These receptors all come from a man aged 25 to 40 with Graves' hyperthyroidism that later progressed to Graves' ophthalmopathy. The CDR3 runs from the conserved cysteine through the conserved F or W. Fields, in order: clone size, J gene, D gene, V gene, CDR3 protein, CDR3 DNA. A D gene is named only where the DNA matches it firmly. Not every row has a clone size; where given, it reads once, few, many or a size class.

abundance: many
j_gene: TRBJ2-7
d_gene: -
v_gene: TRBV6-5
CDR3aa: CASSYSALGDDEQYF
CDR3nt: TGTGCCAGCAGTTACTCGGCCCTGGGGGACGACGAGCAGTACTTC

abundance: many
j_gene: TRBJ2-7
d_gene: -
v_gene: TRBV5-8
CDR3aa: CASSLAGFSYEQYF
CDR3nt: TGTGCCAGCAGCTTAGCTGGATTCTCCTACGAGCAGTACTTC

abundance: many
j_gene: TRBJ2-5
d_gene: -
v_gene: TRBV20-1
CDR3aa: CSARETRRGTQYF
CDR3nt: TGCAGTGCTAGAGAGACAAGGCGGGGGACCCAGTACTTC

abundance: many
j_gene: TRBJ1-5
d_gene: -
v_gene: TRBV12-3/TRBV12-4
CDR3aa: CASSLGGQQPQHF
CDR3nt: TGTGCCAGCAGTTTGGGGGGGCAACAGCCCCAGCATTTT

abundance: few
j_gene: TRBJ2-7
d_gene: -
v_gene: TRBV9
CDR3aa: CASSVDWGSRYEQYF
CDR3nt: TGTGCCAGCAGCGTAGATTGGGGCTCAAGGTACGAGCAGTACTTC

abundance: -
j_gene: TRBJ2-1
d_gene: TRBD2
v_gene: TRBV28
CDR3aa: CASSSLAGGFEQFF
CDR3nt: TGTGCCAGCAGTTCCCTAGCGGGGGGGTTTGAGCAGTTCTTC

abundance: many
j_gene: TRBJ2-7
d_gene: TRBD1
v_gene: TRBV28
CDR3aa: CASSLNRGAYEQYF
CDR3nt: TGTGCCAGCAGTTTAAACAGGGGGGCCTACGAGCAGTACTTC

abundance: many
j_gene: TRBJ1-5
d_gene: -
v_gene: TRBV2
CDR3aa: CASSENLGIGSNQPQHF
CDR3nt: TGTGCCAGCAGTGAAAACCTAGGGATAGGGAGCAATCAGCCCCAGCATTTT

abundance: -
j_gene: TRBJ1-4
d_gene: -
v_gene: TRBV7-8
CDR3aa: CASSLKVGSEKLFF
CDR3nt: TGTGCCAGCAGCTTGAAAGTAGGAAGTGAAAAACTGTTTTTT

abundance: few
j_gene: TRBJ2-2
d_gene: -
v_gene: TRBV6-1
CDR3aa: CAGGIGAGELFF
CDR3nt: TGTGCCGGGGGGATCGGGGCCGGGGAGCTGTTTTTT

abundance: many
j_gene: TRBJ2-7
d_gene: -
v_gene: TRBV20-1
CDR3aa: CSARDRELRVAYEQYF
CDR3nt: TGCAGTGCTAGAGATCGAGAGCTCAGGGTTGCCTACGAGCAGTACTTC

abundance: few
j_gene: TRBJ2-4
d_gene: TRBD1
v_gene: TRBV7-9
CDR3aa: CASSLGDRVFQYF
CDR3nt: TGTGCCAGCAGCTTAGGGGACAGGGTGTTTCAGTACTTC

abundance: many
j_gene: TRBJ2-5
d_gene: TRBD2
v_gene: TRBV2
CDR3aa: CASSEAGGFQETQYF
CDR3nt: TGTGCCAGCAGCGAAGCGGGGGGCTTCCAAGAGACCCAGTACTTC

abundance: few
j_gene: TRBJ2-2
d_gene: -
v_gene: TRBV15
CDR3aa: CATSRDPGLDTGELFF
CDR3nt: TGTGCCACCAGCAGAGATCCCGGACTTGACACCGGGGAGCTGTTTTTT

abundance: -
j_gene: TRBJ2-3
d_gene: TRBD2
v_gene: TRBV11-2
CDR3aa: CASSQLLAGGLSVSTDTQYF
CDR3nt: TGTGCCAGCAGCCAACTTTTAGCGGGGGGGCTCAGTGTGAGCACAGATACGCAGTATTTT

abundance: many
j_gene: TRBJ1-4
d_gene: -
v_gene: TRBV28
CDR3aa: CASSDFSDTNEKLFF
CDR3nt: TGTGCCAGCAGTGACTTTTCGGATACAAATGAAAAACTGTTTTTT

abundance: many
j_gene: TRBJ2-7
d_gene: -
v_gene: TRBV29-1
CDR3aa: CSAGGTGRTYEQYF
CDR3nt: TGCAGCGCGGGGGGGACAGGGAGGACCTACGAGCAGTACTTC

abundance: -
j_gene: TRBJ2-7
d_gene: TRBD1
v_gene: TRBV18
CDR3aa: CASSQGQGGSYEQYF
CDR3nt: TGTGCCAGCTCACAGGGACAGGGGGGCTCCTACGAGCAGTACTTC

abundance: few
j_gene: TRBJ2-7
d_gene: TRBD1
v_gene: TRBV5-1
CDR3aa: CASSFKGQGPYEQYF
CDR3nt: TGCGCCAGCAGCTTCAAGGGACAGGGGCCTTACGAGCAGTACTTC

abundance: few
j_gene: TRBJ2-2
d_gene: -
v_gene: TRBV12-3/TRBV12-4
CDR3aa: CASKLPRPGELFF
CDR3nt: TGTGCCAGCAAACTTCCGCGGCCTGGGGAGCTGTTTTTT

abundance: many
j_gene: TRBJ2-5
d_gene: TRBD2
v_gene: TRBV27
CDR3aa: CASSLAGGRVQTQYF
CDR3nt: TGTGCCAGCAGTTTAGCGGGGGGGCGGGTTCAGACCCAGTACTTC

abundance: many
j_gene: TRBJ2-3
d_gene: TRBD2
v_gene: TRBV2
CDR3aa: CASRERGATDTQYF
CDR3nt: TGTGCCAGCAGAGAGCGGGGGGCCACAGATACGCAGTATTTT

abundance: few
j_gene: TRBJ2-3
d_gene: TRBD1
v_gene: TRBV6-6
CDR3aa: CASSYSKGAGTDTQYF
CDR3nt: TGTGCCAGCAGTTACTCGAAGGGGGCAGGCACAGATACGCAGTATTTT